The 16 T cell receptor beta chains in this list originate from one sample, sequenced in a study of T cells and copy number aberrations in small-cell lung cancer. Profiled with immunoSEQ multiplex PCR; TCRdb holds only in-frame clones, not every one. The sample carries some 10,000 clones, over 60% recorded once. What was sequenced was normal tissue next to the tumor. Every receptor here comes from a man aged 60 to 75 with small cell lung cancer.

This chain joins TRBV7-9 and TRBJ1-2; D remains unclear. Germline-derived CDR1 and CDR2 are SEHNR and FQNEAQ (reference sequence). V lost 1 base and J lost 0, with 12 bases in between. This CDR3 is 16 amino acids long. CDR3 in amino acids: CASSLVQSKANYGYTF. In DNA, the CDR3 is TGTGCCAGCAGCTTAGTACAGAGCAAAGCTAACTATGGCTACACCTTC.

The CDR3 loop is CASSPRLAGSEETQYF. In nucleotides, the CDR3 is TGTGCCAGCAGCCCCCGGCTAGCGGGAAGTGAAGAGACCCAGTACTTC. The chain has TRBV5-4 and TRBJ2-5, with 9 bases identical to TRBD2. CDR3 length: 16 residues. V lost 4 bases, J lost 3 bases, and 10 bases stayed unmatched. The germline V gene has CDR1 SGHNT and CDR2 YYREEE (reference sequence).

The chain carries TRBV5-1 and TRBJ1-1; unclear D gene. CDR3 length: 14 residues. V lost 4 bases and J 3 bases, leaving 13 bases between the germline ends. Germline V gene data show CDR1 as SGHRS and CDR2 as YFSETQ. The CDR3 DNA sequence: TGCGCCAGCAGCCCGGCCGGGTTGGACACTGAAGCTTTCTTT. Protein: CASSPAGLDTEAFF.

CDR3 in amino acids: CASSLGRGGTDTQYF. CDR3 coding DNA: TGTGCCAGCAGCTTAGGCAGGGGAGGGACAGATACGCAGTATTTT. This chain joins TRBV7-8 and TRBJ2-3, with D perhaps matching TRBD2 (7 bases). CDR1 and CDR2 (germline): SGHVS, FQNEAQ. Trimming removed 1 base from V and 3 bases from J, with 11 bases in between. The length of the CDR3 is 15 residues.

The gene calls are TRBV27 and TRBJ2-7; 7 nucleotides align to TRBD1. The V gene end was trimmed by 4 bases and the J gene end by 5 bases; junction bases not matched to a gene: 11. CDR3 length: 15 amino acids. Germline values: CDR1 MNHEY, CDR2 SMNVEV (reference sequence). For the CDR3, the DNA is TGTGCCAGCAGTTGGGGTCGGACAGGATCTAACGAGCAGTACTTC. Translated: CASSWGRTGSNEQYF.

This clone has only one observation. The same CDR3 also results from other DNA sequences found in this sample. The rearrangement links TRBV6-6 to TRBJ2-7, with D hard to call. Germline V gene sequence: CDR1 MNHNY, CDR2 SVGAGI (reference sequence). Trimming removed 2 bases from V and 0 bases from J, with 5 bases in between. The CDR3 length is 13 residues. The chain's CDR3 is CASSYQSSYEQYF. DNA for the CDR3: TGTGCCAGCAGTTACCAAAGCTCCTACGAGCAGTACTTC.

This chain joins TRBV29-1 and TRBJ2-3; 9 nucleotides line up with TRBD2. The junction had 6 bases not matched to a gene; V was cut back by 4 bases and J by 7 bases. From germline, CDR1 is SQVTM and CDR2 ANQGSEA. This CDR3 comprises 13 residues. CDR3 DNA: TGCAGCGTTGCGGCTAGCGGGAAGAATACGCAGTATTTT. Protein sequence: CSVAASGKNTQYF.

The chain has TRBV30 and TRBJ2-3; TRBD2 is a possible D gene (5 bases). Trimming stripped 0 bases from V and 5 bases from J, with 9 bases between. The CDR3 loop spans 13 amino acids. Per the germline V gene, CDR1 is GTSNPN and CDR2 is SVGIG (reference sequence). The CDR3 nucleotides read TGTGCCTGGAGTGTACATCGGGAAGATACGCAGTATTTT. Its protein is CAWSVHREDTQYF.

J is TRBJ2-4 and V is TRBV4-1, with 9 bases aligning to TRBD1. The CDR3 is made up of 15 amino acids. With 8 bases clipped from V and 1 base from J, the junction kept 6 bases outside the gene matches. Germline V gene data show CDR1 as MGHRA and CDR2 as YSYEKL. The CDR3 DNA reads TGCGCCAGCTCCGGCGGACAGGGGGCCAAAAACATTCAGTACTTC. Its translation: CASSGGQGAKNIQYF.

The chain joins TRBV6-6 to TRBJ1-5; D remains unclear. The CDR3 contains 16 residues. Looked up from germline, CDR1 is MNHNY and CDR2 is SVGAGI (reference sequence). Trimming shortened V by 5 bases and J by 2 bases, and 16 bases separated the two germline ends. The CDR3 reads CASSPLSPGGNQPQHF. CDR3 nucleotides: TGTGCCAGCAGTCCGCTAAGCCCCGGGGGCAATCAGCCCCAGCATTTT.

V is TRBV11-3 and J is TRBJ2-5, with 7 nucleotides matching TRBD1. The junction had 6 bases not matched to a gene; V was cut back by 3 bases and J by 2 bases. Germline assignment: CDR1 SGHNT and CDR2 YENEEA. The CDR3 is 15 residues long. The CDR3 spells CASSLGTEAQETQYF. The CDR3 coding sequence is TGTGCCAGCAGCTTGGGGACAGAGGCACAAGAGACCCAGTACTTC.

The chain carries TRBV4-2 and TRBJ1-2, with a tentative D call TRBD1 (5 bases). This CDR3 spans 13 amino acids. CDR1 and CDR2 from the germline V gene are LGHNA and YNFKEQ. V lost 1 base, J lost 8 bases, and 11 bases lay in between. The CDR3 sequence: CASSQGQGRGYTF. The CDR3 bases are TGTGCCAGCAGCCAAGGGCAGGGAAGGGGCTACACCTTC.

The chain has TRBV13 and TRBJ2-2, with TRBD2 identical over 11 bases. Germline V gives CDR1 PRHDT, CDR2 FYEKMQ (reference sequence). The J segment lost 8 bases and the V segment lost 0 bases, leaving 2 bases of the junction unmatched. This CDR3 region has 15 residues. The CDR3 loop reads CASSLGLAGAGELFF. CDR3 DNA: TGTGCCAGCAGCTTAGGACTAGCGGGAGCAGGGGAGCTGTTTTTT.

V and J are TRBV13 and TRBJ2-5; D is ambiguous. This CDR3 contains 15 residues. V lost 0 bases and J lost 5, with 13 bases in between. The germline V gene encodes CDR1 PRHDT and CDR2 FYEKMQ (reference sequence). CDR3 bases: TGTGCCAGCAGCTTAGGACAGTACAAGACGGAGACCCAGTACTTC. Protein sequence: CASSLGQYKTETQYF.

The chain is built from TRBV28 and TRBJ2-2; 7 bases map to TRBD2. The junction had 0 bases not matched to a gene; V was cut back by 1 base and J by 1 base. The CDR3 consists of 15 residues. Germline V gene data show CDR1 as MDHEN and CDR2 as SYDVKM. The CDR3, as DNA: TGTGCCAGCAGTTTATTAGCGGGGAACACCGGGGAGCTGTTTTTT. This codes for CASSLLAGNTGELFF.

In this sample, this clone turned up once. The chain combines TRBV23-1 with TRBJ2-7; 8 bases match TRBD2. TRBV23-1 is marked as an open reading frame, function uncertain. The ends lost 2 bases at V and 5 bases at J; junction bases unmatched: 5. The CDR3 totals 14 residues. Here the CDR3 DNA reads TGCGCCAGCAGTCAAGAGCGGGGGCCCCACGAGCAGTACTTC. This encodes CASSQERGPHEQYF.